What follows is one T cell receptor beta chain and its context. Its antigen is as yet unknown. The record originates from a study of cytomegalovirus exposure and HLA in healthy donors. Study conclusions and caveats: The listing of 150 to 200 TCR beta chains classed them as cytomegalovirus-associated. Three CMV-associated chains proved CMV antigen-specific in vitro. Earlier analysis found most TCR beta V segments productive about 87% or about 30% of the time.

Healthy bone marrow donors supplied every sample. PCR was performed using 60 Vbeta and 13 Jbeta primers. The repertoire was sequenced with immunoSEQ multiplex PCR; TCRdb's copy has only in-frame clones and lacks some. The sample records 150,000 to 200,000 clones, approximately 70% being singletons. The trim removed 7 bases at V and 0 bases at J, leaving 6 bases unmatched. The CDR3 is made up of 15 amino acids. Looked up from germline, CDR1 is SNHLY and CDR2 is FYNNEI. J is TRBJ1-5 and V is TRBV2; 7 bases are shared with TRBD1. This TCR was recovered from a man between 40 and 49 years old in good health and CMV-seropositive. Sequencing input: PBMCs. CDR3 residues: CASKSQGNSNQPQHF. In nucleotides, the CDR3 is TGTGCCAGCAAATCACAGGGGAATAGCAATCAGCCCCAGCATTTT.